This T cell receptor (beta chain) was identified in a study of blood T cells in healthy people across ages. Study-wide results and caveats: A greater number of naive CD4+ cells and higher diversity distinguished long-lived donors from aged donors.

About this clonotype itself: Its antigen is not known.

Primed by a sample-barcoded 5' primer and a J-beta primer mix, a second PCR proceeded for about 7 to 12 cycles. Each CDR3 protein gets one entry after TCRdb re-called the 5' RACE reads with MiXCR. The table lists approximately 850,000 distinct CDR3 sequences, around 43% of them singletons. V gave up 0 bases and J gave up 0 bases; unmatched junction bases: 5. The germline V gene encodes CDR1 MGHRA and CDR2 YSYEKL. The CDR3 extends over 17 amino acids. Sequencing used blood. This sequence joins TRBV4-1 and TRBJ2-3, with TRBD1 identical over 8 bases. The receptor's source is a man between 60 and 75 years old in good health. This CDR3 is CASSQDFRGRSTDTQYF. The CDR3 region has the DNA TGCGCCAGCAGCCAAGACTTCAGGGGGCGGAGCACAGATACGCAGTATTTT.